This TCR beta chain was recovered during a study of technical replicates of blood from a handful of donors (dated by TCRdb to about 2017). Worth noting for this clone: The antigen it binds to is not known. Per-base quality was not reported, and no clone a single base away is much larger than it.

CDR1 and CDR2, looked up from the germline V gene, are SNHLY and FYNNEI. Clipping removes 5 bases from V and 6 bases from J, with 9 as the unmatched junction base count. There are 15 amino acids in the CDR3, from cysteine to phenylalanine inclusive. The only DNA kept is the CDR3, 45 bases in frame from the first base. Receptor amplification or capture employed the immunoSEQ multiplex PCR assay. TCRdb re-hosts the immuneACCESS table, in-frame sequences only. Its copies lack some clones; in the studies checked, an unresolved V gene accounts for under half of them, and the cause for the rest is not known. Present in this sample are roughly 76,000 clones, about 86% of which were seen just once. Of the sample, approximately 5% falls within the top ten clones.

This receptor was identified in a human donor in good health. Some clones in this sample may be carry-over from other donors' samples. Recombination linked TRBV2 to TRBJ2-1; 8 junctional bases match TRBD1. Input material: PBMCs. The DNA is TGTGCCAGCAGTCATCCCCTGGACAGGGTCAATGAGCAGTTCTTC. This sequence encodes CASSHPLDRVNEQFF.